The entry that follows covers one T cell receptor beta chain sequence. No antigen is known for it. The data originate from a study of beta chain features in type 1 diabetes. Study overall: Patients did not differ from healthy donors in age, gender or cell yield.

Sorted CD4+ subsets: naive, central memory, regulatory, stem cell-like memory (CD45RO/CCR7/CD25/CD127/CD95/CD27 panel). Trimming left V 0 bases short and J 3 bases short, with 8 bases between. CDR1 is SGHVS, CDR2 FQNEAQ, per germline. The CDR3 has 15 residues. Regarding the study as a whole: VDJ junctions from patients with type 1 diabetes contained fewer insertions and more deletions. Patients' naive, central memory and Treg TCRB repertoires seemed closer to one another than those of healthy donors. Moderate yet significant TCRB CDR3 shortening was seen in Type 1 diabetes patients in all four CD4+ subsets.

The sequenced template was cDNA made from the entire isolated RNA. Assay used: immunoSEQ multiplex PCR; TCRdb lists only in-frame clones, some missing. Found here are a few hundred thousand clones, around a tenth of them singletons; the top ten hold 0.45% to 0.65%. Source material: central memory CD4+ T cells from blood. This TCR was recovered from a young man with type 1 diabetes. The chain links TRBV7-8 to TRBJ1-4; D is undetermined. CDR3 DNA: TGTGCCAGCAGCTTAGCTCTACGGCCTAATGAAAAACTGTTTTTT. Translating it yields CASSLALRPNEKLFF. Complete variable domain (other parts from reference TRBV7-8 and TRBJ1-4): GAGVSQSPRYKVAKRGQDVALRCDPISGHVSLFWYQQALGQGPEFLTYFQNEAQLDKSGLPSDRFFAERPEGSVSTLKIQRTQQEDSAVYLCASSLALRPNEKLFFGSGTQLSVL.